One sample yielded the 8 T cell receptor beta chains listed below, sequenced in a study of vaccination effects on CD4 cells after COVID-19 (dated by TCRdb to between 2022 and 2023). Libraries were made using the immunoSEQ multiplex PCR assay. TCRdb provides this immuneACCESS table in a form limited to in-frame rearrangements. Some clones are lacking; in checked studies, under half of them reflect an unresolved V gene, and why the rest are absent is not known. The sample data list 50,000 to 65,000 clones, and 80% to 85% of these were observed just once. Together, the top ten hold roughly 2.3% of the sample. These receptors are not linked to any known antigen. To identify antigen-specific CD4+ T cell clonotypes by their expansion, the ViraFEST assay first stimulated PBMC with viral peptide pools and then applied TCR sequencing. After approximately 11 days of culture, CD4+ T cells were isolated with the EasySep CD4+ T cell isolation kit.

The source material was CD4+ T cells from PBMCs cultured with HCoV-229E spike peptides, sampled before COVID-19 vaccination. The sample's cell subset or site label, in plain terms: HCoV-229E spike overlapping peptide pool stimulation. Receptors were obtained from a human donor who received a COVID-19 vaccine.

The CDR3, as DNA: TGTGCCACCAGTGACCGTCCCGGGACAGGGGTTGGAAACACCATATATTTT. Amino acids: CATSDRPGTGVGNTIYF. V usage is TRBV24-1 and J usage is TRBJ1-3, with 10 positions matching TRBD1. The CDR3 extends over 17 amino acids. In germline, CDR1 is KGHDR, CDR2 SFDVKD. V lost 4 bases to trimming and J lost 3 bases; unmatched junction nucleotides: 8.

This chain links TRBV5-1 with TRBJ2-5; 9 bases line up with TRBD2. The germline V gene has CDR1 SGHRS and CDR2 YFSETQ. The CDR3 spans 14 residues. V was clipped by 3 bases and J by 5 bases; unmatched bases: 5. CDR3 sequence reads: CASSSTSGMETQYF. In DNA form, the CDR3 reads TGCGCCAGCAGCTCGACTAGCGGTATGGAGACCCAGTACTTC.

V usage is TRBV19 and J usage is TRBJ2-3, with TRBD1 matching 11 bases. V dropped 5 bases and J dropped 0; count of bases not matched to a gene: 4. The CDR3 length is 16 residues. The germline V gene has CDR1 LNHDA and CDR2 SQIVND (reference sequence). The CDR3 DNA reads TGTGCCAGTAGTGGGGACAGGGGGTATAGCACAGATACGCAGTATTTT. Protein product: CASSGDRGYSTDTQYF.

The chain combines TRBV5-1 with TRBJ1-6; no firm D call. Looked up from germline, CDR1 is SGHRS and CDR2 is YFSETQ. The CDR3 covers 15 residues. Deletions cut 0 bases from V and 0 bases from J, with 4 bases between. CDR3 sequence reads: CASSLGSSYNSPLHF. DNA of the CDR3: TGCGCCAGCAGCTTGGGAAGCTCCTATAATTCACCCCTCCACTTT.

This rearrangement joins TRBV7-3 to TRBJ2-5; D gene ambiguous. The V gene's germline CDR1 is SGHTA and CDR2 FQGTGA. The CDR3 is made up of 13 amino acids. Deletions cut 4 bases from V and 5 bases from J, with 11 bases between. The CDR3 loop reads CASSSNFGETQYF. The CDR3 DNA is TGTGCCAGCAGCTCCAACTTCGGTGAGACCCAGTACTTC.

This clone is a singleton in its sample. V is TRBV5-1 and J is TRBJ2-5, with D uncertain. This CDR3 is 15 amino acids long. V gave up 0 bases and J gave up 1 base, with 10 bases separating them. Per germline, CDR1 SGHRS and CDR2 YFSETQ. CDR3 in DNA: TGCGCCAGCAGCTTGGCGGTACCGACCCAAGAGACCCAGTACTTC. This translates into CASSLAVPTQETQYF.

The chain uses TRBV29-1 and TRBJ2-1; D may match TRBD1 or TRBD2 (5 bases each). The V end was cut by 7 bases, the J end by 4 bases, with 8 bases between. Germline lookup yields CDR1 SQVTM and CDR2 ANQGSEA. This CDR3 contains 11 residues. The DNA for the CDR3 is TGCAGCGGGGACGGTTACAATGAGCAGTTCTTC. It yields the protein CSGDGYNEQFF.

This sequence joins TRBV5-1 and TRBJ2-5; D unclear. Trimming pared 0 bases from V and 1 base from J, leaving 7 bases between. The CDR3 is made up of 14 amino acids. Looked up from germline, CDR1 is SGHRS and CDR2 is YFSETQ. The CDR3 spells CASSLDPGQETQYF. In DNA form, the CDR3 reads TGCGCCAGCAGCTTGGACCCAGGCCAAGAGACCCAGTACTTC. The full variable domain, rest sourced from reference TRBV5-1 and TRBJ2-5, is KAGVTQTPRYLIKTRGQQVTLSCSPISGHRSVSWYQQTPGQGLQFLFEYFSETQRNKGNFPGRFSGRQFSNSRSEMNVSTLELGDSALYLCASSLDPGQETQYFGPGTRLLVL.